This is a list of T cell receptor beta chains from one sample in a study of TIL therapy for anti-PD-1-resistant metastatic lung cancer. Sequencing was performed with immunoSEQ multiplex PCR; in TCRdb, only in-frame clones are kept and a portion is missing. The data show approximately 30,000 clones, 74% seen once. This material consisted of blood, taken at baseline. The receptors originated from a woman between 30 and 80 years old with non-small cell lung cancer. Each CDR3 is given with its conserved first and last residue. A D gene is named only where the DNA matches it firmly. The listing skips clone size in some rows; elsewhere it reads once, few, many or a size class.

TRBJ2-5	TRBV18	-	-	TGTGCCAGCTCACTACTTGCCGAGACCCAGTACTTC	CASSLLAETQYF
TRBJ1-3	TRBV28	-	-	TGTGCCAGCAGTTCGAGTGAGGGGAGGGTCTCTGGAAACACCATATATTTT	CASSSSEGRVSGNTIYF
TRBJ1-2	TRBV2	-	-	TGTGCCAGCAGTGTCAAAGGGGCTGGCTACACCTTC	CASSVKGAGYTF
TRBJ2-7	TRBV6-1	-	-	TGTGCCAGCAGGGTAAAGGGCCTCGAGCAGTACTTC	CASRVKGLEQYF
TRBJ2-2	TRBV10-3	-	-	TGTGCCATCAGAGGGCTAAACACCGGGGAGCTGTTTTTT	CAIRGLNTGELFF
TRBJ2-1	TRBV7-6	-	-	TGTGCCAGCAGCCCCCGAGGGGGCGGGAATGGCAATGAGCAGTTCTTC	CASSPRGGGNGNEQFF
TRBJ1-1	TRBV11-2	-	-	TGTGCCAGCAGCTTAGATCAAAGTAGCCGGGGGCGCAACACTGAAGCTTTCTTT	CASSLDQSSRGRNTEAFF
TRBJ2-1	TRBV30	once	TRBD2	TGTGCCTGGAGAGAAACTAGCGGAGTTGTAAATGAGCAGTTCTTC	CAWRETSGVVNEQFF
TRBJ2-3	TRBV10-1	-	TRBD2	TGCGCCAGCAGTGTTGGGCGGGAGTCAGATACGCAGTATTTT	CASSVGRESDTQYF
TRBJ2-1	TRBV7-2	-	TRBD2	TGTGCCAGCAGCTTATATGCTAGCGGGGCCTACAATGAGCAGTTCTTC	CASSLYASGAYNEQFF
TRBJ1-2	TRBV7-8	few	TRBD1	TGTGCCAGCAGCCGAGACGGGACAGGTGATGGCTACACCTTC	CASSRDGTGDGYTF
TRBJ2-7	TRBV30	-	-	TGTGCCTGGAGTGCGAGTGGTTACGAGCAGTACTTC	CAWSASGYEQYF
TRBJ2-4	TRBV5-1	-	-	TGCGCCAGCAGCTTGGCCGAGGTGCGCTCCGGATCCCTAGCCAAAAACATTCAGTACTTC	CASSLAEVRSGSLAKNIQYF
TRBJ2-7	TRBV7-9	once	-	TGTGCCAGCAGCCTCGGACAGCCCTCCTCCTACGAGCAGTACTTC	CASSLGQPSSYEQYF
TRBJ1-1	TRBV5-1	-	TRBD1	TGCGCCAGCAGCCCGAGGACAGGGGGCTTTGAAGCTTTCTTT	CASSPRTGGFEAFF
TRBJ2-6	TRBV6-6	-	-	TGTGCCAGCACGGCCGGTGGGGCCAACGTCCTGACTTTC	CASTAGGANVLTF